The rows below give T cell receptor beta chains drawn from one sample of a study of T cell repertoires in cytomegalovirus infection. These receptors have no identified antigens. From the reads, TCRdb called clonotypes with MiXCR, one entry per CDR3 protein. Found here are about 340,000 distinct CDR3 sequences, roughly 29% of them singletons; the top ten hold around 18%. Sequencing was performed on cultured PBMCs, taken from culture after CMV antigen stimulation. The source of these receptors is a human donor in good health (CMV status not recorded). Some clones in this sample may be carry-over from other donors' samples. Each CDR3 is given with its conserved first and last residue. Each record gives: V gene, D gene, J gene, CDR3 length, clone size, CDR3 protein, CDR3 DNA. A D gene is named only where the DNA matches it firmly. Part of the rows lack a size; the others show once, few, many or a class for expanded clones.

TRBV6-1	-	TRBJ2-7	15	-	CASSEAAVDAYEQYF	TGTGCCAGCAGTGAAGCGGCGGTAGACGCCTACGAGCAGTACTTC
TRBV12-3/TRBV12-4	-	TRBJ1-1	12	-	CASSFSALEAFF	TGTGCCAGCAGTTTTTCAGCTTTGGAGGCTTTCTTT
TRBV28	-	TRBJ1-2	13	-	CASSFIQGYGYTF	TGTGCCAGCAGTTTTATACAGGGTTATGGCTACACCTTC
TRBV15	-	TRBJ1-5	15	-	CATSRAQTSNQPQHF	TGTGCCACCAGCAGGGCCCAGACTAGCAATCAGCCCCAGCATTTT
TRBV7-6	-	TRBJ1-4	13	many	CASSLGDTLGLFF	TGTGCCAGCAGCTTAGGAGACACCCTGGGACTGTTTTTT
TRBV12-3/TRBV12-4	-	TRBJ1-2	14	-	CASKVGRREYGYTF	TGTGCCAGCAAAGTGGGGCGAAGGGAATATGGCTACACCTTC
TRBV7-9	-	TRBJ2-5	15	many	CASSLGTARAETQYF	TGTGCCAGCAGCTTAGGGACCGCAAGGGCGGAGACCCAGTACTTC
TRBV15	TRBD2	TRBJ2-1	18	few	CATSRDGTSGRSYNEQFF	TGTGCCACCAGCAGGGATGGGACTAGCGGGAGATCCTACAATGAGCAGTTCTTC
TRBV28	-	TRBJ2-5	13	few	CASSSPGQETQYF	TGTGCCAGCAGTTCTCCAGGGCAAGAGACCCAGTACTTC
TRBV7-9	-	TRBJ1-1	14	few	CASSSKTGWAEAFF	TGTGCCAGCAGCTCCAAGACAGGTTGGGCTGAAGCTTTCTTT
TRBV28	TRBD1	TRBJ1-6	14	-	CASSRTGRGSPLHF	TGTGCCAGCAGCCGGACAGGGCGTGGTTCACCCCTCCACTTT
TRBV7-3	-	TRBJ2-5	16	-	CASSLYGPEGAETQYF	TGTGCCAGCAGCTTATATGGACCCGAGGGAGCAGAGACCCAGTACTTC
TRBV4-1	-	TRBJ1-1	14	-	CASSQELQGPEAFF	TGCGCCAGCAGCCAGGAGTTACAGGGACCTGAAGCTTTCTTT